One sample yielded the 10 T cell receptor beta chains listed below, sequenced in a study of identical twins. TCRdb reprocessed the 5' RACE reads via MiXCR and lists one record per CDR3 protein. The sample shows 250,000 to 350,000 distinct CDR3 sequences, nearly 9.5% of them seen only once. The same data also went into a second study, on yellow fever vaccine responses in identical twins.

Sequencing was carried out using CD8+ T cells sorted from blood. The source of these receptors is a woman aged 18-29 years in good health.

This sequence joins TRBV10-3 and TRBJ2-2; D is ambiguous. The germline V and J ends were trimmed by 0 bases and 0 bases, with 14 bases remaining between them. Germline V gives CDR1 ENHRY, CDR2 SYGVKD. This CDR3 is 18 amino acids long. DNA for the CDR3: TGTGCCATCAGTGAGTCGATTTTCGGGCCCCCGAACACCGGGGAGCTGTTTTTT. Translated: CAISESIFGPPNTGELFF.

This chain uses TRBV27 with TRBJ1-5, with 8 nucleotides matching TRBD1. The ends lost 5 bases at V and 3 bases at J; junction bases unmatched: 9. Germline loops: CDR1 MNHEY, CDR2 SMNVEV (reference sequence). This CDR3 region has 16 residues. The CDR3 nucleotides read TGTGCCAGCAGTCCCTGGGGACAGGAACACAATCAGCCCCAGCATTTT. The encoded protein is CASSPWGQEHNQPQHF.

The rearrangement links TRBV10-3 to TRBJ2-1; TRBD2 matches at 8 bases. Germline CDR1 reads ENHRY; CDR2 reads SYGVKD. Losses at the gene ends were 10 bases for V and 4 bases for J; bases not matched to a gene: 18. The CDR3 length is 17 residues. The CDR3 nucleotides read TGTGCCACCCTAATATTCAAGACTAGCGACGAATACAATGAGCAGTTCTTC. It encodes CATLIFKTSDEYNEQFF.

This clonotype was counted between two and nine times. This chain uses TRBV28 with TRBJ2-3; weak D call: TRBD1 (5 bases). The germline V gene encodes CDR1 MDHEN and CDR2 SYDVKM. Trimming took 5 bases from V and 0 from J, leaving 15 bases between them. This CDR3 contains 16 residues. CDR3 DNA sequence: TGTGCCAGCAGTCCCCCCAGGGAAGAGAGCACAGATACGCAGTATTTT. The encoded protein is CASSPPREESTDTQYF. Full variable domain (remainder filled in from reference TRBV28 and TRBJ2-3): DVKVTQSSRYLVKRTGEKVFLECVQDMDHENMFWYRQDPGLGLRLIYFSYDVKMKEKGDIPEGYSVSREKKERFSLILESASTNQTSMYLCASSPPREESTDTQYFGPGTRLTVL.

Ten or more counts support this clonotype. The chain is built from TRBV20-1 and TRBJ2-1, with D perhaps matching TRBD2 (6 bases). Trimming removed 0 bases at V and 15 bases at J, with 9 bases between. The CDR3 is 10 amino acids. Germline-derived CDR1 and CDR2 are DFQATT and SNEGSKA (reference sequence). CDR3 sequence reads: CSARDTSLFF. The CDR3 coding sequence is TGCAGTGCTAGAGATACTAGCCTGTTCTTC.

The sample holds a few counts of this clonotype. CDR3 nucleotides: TGCGCCAGCAGCCAAGAAGGCGCGCCCGGGAGCGAGCAGTACTTC. It yields the protein CASSQEGAPGSEQYF. The rearrangement uses TRBV4-1 and TRBJ2-7; D might be TRBD2 (6 bases). The V and J ends lost 0 bases and 6 bases respectively, with 15 bases between them. This CDR3 contains 15 residues. In germline, CDR1 is MGHRA, CDR2 YSYEKL.

This clonotype occurred a few times. This chain uses TRBV4-2 with TRBJ2-7; TRBD1 agrees at 7 bases. This CDR3 region has 18 residues. The J segment lost 0 bases and the V segment lost 2 bases, leaving 13 bases of the junction unmatched. Looked up from germline, CDR1 is LGHNA and CDR2 is YNFKEQ. The CDR3 loop reads CASSQTPETGALSYEQYF. The CDR3 DNA follows: TGTGCCAGCAGCCAAACACCCGAAACAGGGGCCCTCTCCTACGAGCAGTACTTC.

The sample holds many counts of this clonotype. V is TRBV6-4 and J is TRBJ2-3; 7 bases line up with TRBD2. From germline, CDR1 is MRHNA and CDR2 SNTAGT. Trimming took 4 bases from V and 1 from J; bases not matched to a gene: 5. This CDR3 is built from 15 residues. The CDR3, as DNA: TGTGCCAGCAGTGTTGCGGGGGATGGCACAGATACGCAGTATTTT. This codes for CASSVAGDGTDTQYF.

The chain has TRBV2 and TRBJ2-7; tentatively, D is TRBD2 (6 bases). This CDR3 has 14 residues. The germline gives CDR1 SNHLY, CDR2 FYNNEI. Trimming took 8 bases from V and 1 from J, leaving 15 bases between them. CDR3 sequence reads: CASYRTSQSYEQYF. The CDR3 DNA is TGTGCCAGCTACCGCACTAGCCAGTCCTACGAGCAGTACTTC. The whole variable domain, remainder taken from reference TRBV2 and TRBJ2-7, is EPEVTQTPSHQVTQMGQEVILRCVPISNHLYFYWYRQILGQKVEFLVSFYNNEISEKSEIFDDQFSVERPDGSNFTLKIRSTKLEDSAMYFCASYRTSQSYEQYFGPGTRLTVT.

Only a few counts were recorded for this clonotype. J is TRBJ2-1 and V is TRBV6-5; D uncertain. Trimming removed 5 bases from V and 5 bases from J, with 10 bases in between. This CDR3 has 13 amino acids. Germline V CDR1 and CDR2: MNHEY, SVGAGI. The DNA for the CDR3 is TGTGCCAGCAGTCACGGATACGACAATGAGCAGTTCTTC. It specifies CASSHGYDNEQFF.